This T cell receptor (beta chain) is drawn from a study of vaccination effects on CD4 cells after COVID-19. Study overall: Viral peptide pools were used in the ViraFEST assay to expand antigen-specific CD4+ T cells, and sequencing came afterward.

As for this clone: Its cognate antigen is unknown.

Profiled with immunoSEQ multiplex PCR; TCRdb holds only in-frame clones, not every one. The sample has tens of thousands of clones; roughly 79% are singletons. Following a 10-day culture, CD4+ T cells were purified. Testing of the vaccine recipients showed negative nucleocapsid antibodies and no prior SARS-CoV-2 infection. The CDR3 spans 12 residues. Germline lookup yields CDR1 DFQATT and CDR2 SNEGSKA (reference sequence). V dropped 3 bases and J dropped 2 bases, with 8 bases sitting between them. Study results and caveats: Healthy vaccinees' vaccine-induced clones included only 1 of 255 that recognized common cold coronaviruses.

Sample: CD4+ T cells from PBMCs cultured without peptide, taken before COVID-19 vaccination. The sequence came from a human donor who received a COVID-19 vaccine. This chain joins TRBV20-1 and TRBJ2-7; the D is unclear. The CDR3 region has the DNA TGCAGTGCTAGTGCTAGACCCTACGAGCAGTACTTC. It yields the protein CSASARPYEQYF.